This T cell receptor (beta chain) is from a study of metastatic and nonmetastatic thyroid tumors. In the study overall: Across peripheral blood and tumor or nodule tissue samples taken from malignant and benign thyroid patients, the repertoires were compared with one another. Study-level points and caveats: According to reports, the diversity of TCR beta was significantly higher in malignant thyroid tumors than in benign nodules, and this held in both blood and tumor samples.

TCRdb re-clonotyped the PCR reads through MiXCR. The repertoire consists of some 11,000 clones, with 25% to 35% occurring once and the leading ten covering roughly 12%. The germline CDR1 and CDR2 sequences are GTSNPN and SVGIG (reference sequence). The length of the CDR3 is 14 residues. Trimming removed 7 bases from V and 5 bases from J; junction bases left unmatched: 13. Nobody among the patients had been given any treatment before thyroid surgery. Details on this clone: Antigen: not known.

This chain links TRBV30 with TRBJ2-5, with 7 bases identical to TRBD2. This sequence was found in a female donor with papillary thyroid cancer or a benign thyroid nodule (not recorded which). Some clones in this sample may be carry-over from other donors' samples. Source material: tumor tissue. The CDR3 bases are TGTGCCTCCCGTCGGACGGGAGGATTGGAGACCCAGTACTTC. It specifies CASRRTGGLETQYF.